Shown below are 12 T cell receptor beta chains from a single sample sequenced in a study of cytomegalovirus exposure and HLA in healthy donors. 60 Vbeta and 13 Jbeta primers were used in PCR. The assay was immunoSEQ multiplex PCR, and TCRdb's table has in-frame clones only and misses some. The sample holds roughly 130,000 clones, roughly 88% seen once. The specimen sequenced was PBMCs. These receptors were collected from a woman in her 40s in good health and CMV-seronegative.

This clone was counted between two and nine times. J is TRBJ2-5 and V is TRBV7-7, with 7 positions matching TRBD2. Unmatched junction bases numbered 11, after V lost 5 bases and J lost 2 bases. The germline V gene has CDR1 SSHAT and CDR2 FNYEAQ (reference sequence). The CDR3 is 16 amino acids. The CDR3 is CASSLGGGFVQETQYF. In DNA form, the CDR3 reads TGTGCCAGCAGCCTTGGGGGGGGGTTCGTACAAGAGACCCAGTACTTC.

The chain joins TRBV9 to TRBJ2-7; 7 positions match TRBD1. This CDR3 region has 14 residues. V lost 7 bases to trimming and J lost 6 bases; unmatched junction nucleotides: 13. Germline CDR1 is SGDLS and CDR2 is YYNGEE. The CDR3 DNA sequence: TGTGCCAGCGACCTCGGGCAGGGGGTCTCCGAGCAGTACTTC. This gives the protein CASDLGQGVSEQYF.

The count of this clone is one. This chain joins TRBV2 and TRBJ2-7, with 12 bases fitting TRBD2. Per the germline V gene, CDR1 is SNHLY and CDR2 is FYNNEI. This CDR3 is built from 16 residues. The trim removed 7 bases at V and 4 bases at J, leaving 11 bases unmatched. Here the CDR3 reads CASNGLAGIRSYEQYF. For the CDR3, the DNA is TGTGCCAGCAACGGACTAGCGGGAATCCGTTCTTACGAGCAGTACTTC. The full variable domain, in which reference TRBV2 and TRBJ2-7 provide the parts outside the CDR3, is EPEVTQTPSHQVTQMGQEVILRCVPISNHLYFYWYRQILGQKVEFLVSFYNNEISEKSEIFDDQFSVERPDGSNFTLKIRSTKLEDSAMYFCASNGLAGIRSYEQYFGPGTRLTVT.

Worth noting for this clone: Germline is not matched at one junction end, which may reflect a read error. The chain combines TRBV7-9 with TRBJ2-6, with D maybe TRBD2 (5 bases). Germline V gives CDR1 SEHNR, CDR2 FQNEAQ (reference sequence). CDR3 length: 17 residues. CDR3: CSSSLRRGYSGANVLTF. The DNA of the CDR3 is TGTTCCAGCAGCCTACGTCGGGGATACTCTGGGGCCAACGTCCTGACTTTC.

The genes are TRBV6-6 and TRBJ1-1; no clear D. CDR3 length: 10 amino acids. In germline, CDR1 is MNHNY, CDR2 SVGAGI (reference sequence). With 8 bases removed from V and 11 bases from J, the gap between germline ends came to 12 bases. The CDR3 is CASGMGAAFF. The CDR3 DNA follows: TGTGCCAGCGGAATGGGAGCGGCTTTCTTT.

This clone was found once. The chain links TRBV11-3 to TRBJ2-1; D is perhaps TRBD2 (6 bases). Germline CDR1 reads SGHNT; CDR2 reads YENEEA. V was pared by 5 bases and J by 4 bases, with 24 bases between. The CDR3 length is 18 residues. The CDR3 reads CASSPPYGRGGAYNEQFF. Here the CDR3 DNA reads TGTGCCAGCAGCCCCCCCTACGGGCGGGGTGGGGCTTACAATGAGCAGTTCTTC.

J is TRBJ2-7 and V is TRBV7-6, with 8 bases that match TRBD1. Germline V gene sequence: CDR1 SGHVS, CDR2 FNYEAQ. V shed 6 bases, J shed 7 bases, and the junction held 11 bases outside the gene matches. The CDR3 loop spans 14 amino acids. As DNA, the CDR3 is TGTGCCAGCAGTCTCGGGCAGGGGGCTTGGGAGCAGTACTTC. Amino acid sequence: CASSLGQGAWEQYF.

The chain links TRBV27 to TRBJ2-1; 7 bases line up with TRBD1. There are 13 residues in the CDR3. Germline CDR1 is MNHEY and CDR2 is SMNVEV (reference sequence). V shed 8 bases and J 8 bases; nucleotides not matched to a gene: 9. CDR3 in DNA: TGTGCCAGCGGAGCCCAGGGACAGTATGAGCAGTTCTTC. The encoded protein is CASGAQGQYEQFF.

This rearrangement joins TRBV11-3 to TRBJ1-1; D not certain. Trimming took 0 bases from V and 3 from J, leaving 11 bases between them. Germline CDR1 is SGHNT and CDR2 is YENEEA. This CDR3 spans 15 amino acids. Here the CDR3 reads CASSLEGGLHTEAFF. In DNA form, the CDR3 reads TGTGCCAGCAGCTTAGAGGGAGGGTTGCACACTGAAGCTTTCTTT. The full variable domain, with the rest looked up from reference TRBV11-3 and TRBJ1-1, is EAGVVQSPRYKIIEKKQPVAFWCNPISGHNTLYWYLQNLGQGPELLIRYENEEAVDDSQLPKDRFSAERLKGVDSTLKIQPAELGDSAVYLCASSLEGGLHTEAFFGQGTRLTVV.

The V and J genes are TRBV7-9 and TRBJ2-7; maybe TRBD2 (6 bases). The CDR3 covers 14 residues. The V gene lost 2 bases and the J gene lost 6 bases, with 14 bases spanning the gap. Germline V lookup: CDR1 SEHNR, CDR2 FQNEAQ (reference sequence). CDR3 loop: CASSLWGEPLEQYF. The DNA of the CDR3 is TGTGCCAGCAGCTTATGGGGGGAGCCCCTCGAGCAGTACTTC.

The chain joins TRBV5-1 to TRBJ1-2; 9 nucleotides match TRBD1. With V trimmed by 3 bases and J by 7 bases, 10 bases remained unmatched. The CDR3 contains 15 residues. Germline CDR1 reads SGHRS; CDR2 reads YFSETQ. The CDR3 region is CASSSRTGDQGGYTF. The DNA of the CDR3 is TGCGCCAGCAGCTCTCGGACAGGGGATCAAGGTGGCTACACCTTC.

The chain recombines TRBV10-2 with TRBJ2-5, with a weak D call TRBD2 (5 bases). Germline V CDR1 and CDR2: WSHSY, SAAADI. V lost 8 bases and J 3 bases, leaving 13 bases between the germline ends. There are 13 residues in the CDR3. CDR3 in amino acids: CASRGLIEETQYF. CDR3 sequence (DNA): TGCGCCAGCCGGGGTTTGATTGAAGAGACCCAGTACTTC.